This is a list of T cell receptor beta chains from one sample in a study of early T cells in non-severe SARS-CoV-2 infection. MiXCR was run by TCRdb on the 5' RACE reads, yielding one entry per CDR3 protein. Altogether about 27,000 distinct CDR3 sequences are present, 5.1% being singletons, with the ten largest covering 3.5% to 4.5%. Sequencing input: whole blood. The source of these receptors is an adult who was a healthcare worker with PCR-confirmed SARS-CoV-2 infection or an uninfected control (not recorded which). Each CDR3 is given with its conserved first and last residue. Fields, in order: CDR3 DNA, CDR3 protein, J gene, V gene, D gene, clone size. A D gene is named only where the DNA matches it firmly. Clone size is stated in some rows and not others, as once, few, many or a class when expanded.

TGTGCCAGCAGCCAAGATTGTCGGAACTGCACACACACCTACGAGCAGTACTTC CASSQDCRNCTHTYEQYF TRBJ2-7 TRBV3-1 - few
TGTGCCAGCCTCAACGGGGCTGGGAACATTCAGTACTTC CASLNGAGNIQYF TRBJ2-4 TRBV7-9 - -
TGCAGTGCTAGGCCTACGGAGCGGGGGCCGAACACCGGGGAGCTGTTTTTT CSARPTERGPNTGELFF TRBJ2-2 TRBV20-1 TRBD2 many
TGTGCCAGCAGCCAATCGGGGGTCTACGACGAGCAGTACTTC CASSQSGVYDEQYF TRBJ2-7 TRBV16 - few
TGTGCCAGTAGCTCGGGGGGTGACTTAGCCAAAAACATTCAGTACTTC CASSSGGDLAKNIQYF TRBJ2-4 TRBV19 TRBD2 few
TGTGCCAGCACTCTAGCGTACGGCACAGATACGCAGTATTTT CASTLAYGTDTQYF TRBJ2-3 TRBV11-2 - few
TGTGCCAGCAGCCACTCCCTCCCTGGATATACGCAGTATTTT CASSHSLPGYTQYF TRBJ2-3 TRBV14 - -
TGTGCCAGCAGTACGACAGGGATAGATCAGCCCCAGCATTTT CASSTTGIDQPQHF TRBJ1-5 TRBV12-3/TRBV12-4 TRBD1 -
TGTGCCAGCAGTTTCGATCGTGAGGGCTACACCTTC CASSFDREGYTF TRBJ1-2 TRBV12-3/TRBV12-4 - many
TGTGCCACACAGCGGGGGGGTACTTACAATGAGCAGTTCTTC CATQRGGTYNEQFF TRBJ2-1 TRBV19 TRBD2 -
TGTGCCAGCAGCCCCCCCAACCGCGGGACAGGATATGGCTACACCTTC CASSPPNRGTGYGYTF TRBJ1-2 TRBV9 TRBD1 -
TGTGCCAGCAGTTCTACAGGGGGCGAGCAGTACTTC CASSSTGGEQYF TRBJ2-7 TRBV7-9 TRBD1 few
TGTGCCAGCAACATGGGAGGGCGCAGTGGGGCCAACGTCCTGACTTTC CASNMGGRSGANVLTF TRBJ2-6 TRBV5-4 TRBD2 few